Listed below are T cell receptor beta chains from one sample, sequenced in a study of blood T cell repertoires in COVID-19. Data came from immunoSEQ multiplex PCR; TCRdb stores just in-frame clones and leaves some out. The sample has a few hundred thousand clones; roughly 86% are singletons. The sequenced sample consisted of peripheral blood. The receptor set was obtained from a human donor in a cohort sampled during active COVID-19. The CDR3 runs from the conserved cysteine through the conserved F or W. A D gene is named only where the DNA matches it firmly. Size tells how often a clone was seen (once, few, many) or the class of an expanded clone, and some rows leave it out.

>TRBJ1-1|-|TRBV10-3|TRBD1
TGTGCCATCAGTGACCCCCAGGGGGTCCCTGAAGCTTTCTTT
CAISDPQGVPEAFF
>TRBJ1-1|-|TRBV15|TRBD1
TGTGCCACCAGCAGAGATTTAGGACAGGTTAACACTGAAGCTTTCTTT
CATSRDLGQVNTEAFF
>TRBJ1-6|once|TRBV5-1|-
TGCGCCAGCAGCTTGGCCCTGGAGGGGCAGCCTAATTCACCCCTCCACTTT
CASSLALEGQPNSPLHF
>TRBJ2-5|-|TRBV30|-
TGTGCCTGGAGTTATCCGGGACAAGGAGAGACCCAGTACTTC
CAWSYPGQGETQYF
>TRBJ2-6|-|TRBV28|TRBD1
TGTGCCAGCAGCCCGTCAGGGGGCGCTTCTGGGGCCAACGTCCTGACTTTC
CASSPSGGASGANVLTF
>TRBJ1-6|few|TRBV5-1|-
TGCGCCAGCAGCTTGTCAGGGCGGTCCTATAATTCACCCCTCCACTTT
CASSLSGRSYNSPLHF
>TRBJ1-5|-|TRBV15|-
TGTGCCACCAGCAGCGGTGGCAATCAGCCCCAGCATTTT
CATSSGGNQPQHF
>TRBJ2-6|-|TRBV24-1|-
TGTGCCACCAGTGGAAGCGTCGGGGCCAACGTCCTGACTTTC
CATSGSVGANVLTF
>TRBJ1-1|-|TRBV5-1|TRBD1
TGCGCCAGCAGCCCCGACAGGGAAGACACTGAAGCTTTCTTT
CASSPDREDTEAFF
>TRBJ1-1|-|TRBV2|TRBD1
TGTGCCAGCACCCTGGGCGGGACAGGGGGCCTCACTGAAGCTTTCTTT
CASTLGGTGGLTEAFF
>TRBJ1-6|-|TRBV6-1|-
TGTGCCAGCAGTGATAAAGCCGAGTGGGCTCTCCTCCACTTT
CASSDKAEWALLHF
>TRBJ2-3|-|TRBV28|-
TGTGCCAGCAGGGTGACTGGCACAGATACGCAGTATTTT
CASRVTGTDTQYF
>TRBJ2-3|-|TRBV7-3|-
TGTGCCAGCAGCCCCCTAGGGGGGGTAGTGTCAGATACGCAGTATTTT
CASSPLGGVVSDTQYF
>TRBJ2-2|-|TRBV30|-
TGTGCCGGAAGCGGGACAGGTTGGGGGGAGCTGTTTTTT
CAGSGTGWGELFF
>TRBJ1-4|-|TRBV19|-
TGTGCCAGTTCCTCTACAGGTTATCAAGCAACTAATGAAAAACTGTTTTTT
CASSSTGYQATNEKLFF
>TRBJ2-1|-|TRBV30|TRBD1
TGTGCCTGGAGCAAGGGACAGCTAACGGACATCTCCTACAATGAGCAGTTCTTC
CAWSKGQLTDISYNEQFF
>TRBJ1-4|-|TRBV7-9|-
TGTGCCAGCAGCCCCGGCGGGACCATAAATGAAAAACTGTTTTTT
CASSPGGTINEKLFF
>TRBJ2-1|few|TRBV12-3/TRBV12-4|-
TGTGCCGGAGCAAAAAGCTCCTACAATGAGCAGTTCTTC
CAGAKSSYNEQFF
>TRBJ2-1|-|TRBV3-1/TRBV3-2|-
TGTGCCAGCAGCCAAGGCGACGGGGTCACTACGGAGCAGTTCTTC
CASSQGDGVTTEQFF
>TRBJ2-2|-|TRBV5-1|-
TGCGCCAGCAGCTTTCATGGCGGGGCCGGGGAGCTGTTTTTT
CASSFHGGAGELFF
>TRBJ2-3|-|TRBV29-1|-
TGCAGCGTTGATCTGGGGCAGGGAAGGACAGATACGCAGTATTTT
CSVDLGQGRTDTQYF
>TRBJ1-1|-|TRBV13|-
TGTGCCAGCAGCTTCTCAGGGGCAGTTGAAGCTTTCTTT
CASSFSGAVEAFF
>TRBJ2-7|many|TRBV30|-
TGTGCCTGGAGTGTACAGGAAGGACAGTCCTACGAGCAGTACTTC
CAWSVQEGQSYEQYF
>TRBJ2-7|-|TRBV10-3|-
TGTGCCATCAGTGAGTCCGGGGTGGGCTCCTACGAGCAGTACTTC
CAISESGVGSYEQYF
>TRBJ1-5|few|TRBV2|TRBD1
TGTGCCAGCAGTGATGGGACAGGGCAACAGCCCCAGCATTTT
CASSDGTGQQPQHF
>TRBJ2-7|-|TRBV2|TRBD2
TGTGCCAGCAGTGCTGGGCGGGAGGTAGCCTACGAGCAGTACTTC
CASSAGREVAYEQYF
>TRBJ1-1|-|TRBV19|-
TGTGCCAGTAGTAGGGGAGCCACTGAAGCTTTCTTT
CASSRGATEAFF
>TRBJ2-5|-|TRBV10-3|-
TGTGCCATCAGTGACAGGGAAGAGACCCAGTACTTC
CAISDREETQYF